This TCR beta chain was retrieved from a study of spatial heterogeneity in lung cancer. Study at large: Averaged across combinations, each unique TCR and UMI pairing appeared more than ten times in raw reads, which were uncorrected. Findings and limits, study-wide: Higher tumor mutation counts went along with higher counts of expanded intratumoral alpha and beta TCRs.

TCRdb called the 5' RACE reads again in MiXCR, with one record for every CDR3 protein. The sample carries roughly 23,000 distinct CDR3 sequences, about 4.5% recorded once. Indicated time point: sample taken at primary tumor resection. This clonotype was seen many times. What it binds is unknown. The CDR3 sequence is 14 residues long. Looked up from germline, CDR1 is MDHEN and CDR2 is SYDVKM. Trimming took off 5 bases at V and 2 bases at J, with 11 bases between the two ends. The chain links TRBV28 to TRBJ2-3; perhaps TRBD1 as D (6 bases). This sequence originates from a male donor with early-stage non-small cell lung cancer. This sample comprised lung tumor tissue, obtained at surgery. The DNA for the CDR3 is TGTGCCAGCAGTATCGGACAGCCCACAGATACGCAGTATTTT. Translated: CASSIGQPTDTQYF.